The rows below give T cell receptor beta chains drawn from one sample of a study of T cell repertoires in cytomegalovirus infection. These TCRs' antigens remain unknown. Using its own MiXCR run on the reads, TCRdb lists one record per CDR3 protein. Of roughly 920,000 distinct CDR3 sequences in the sample, around 30% are singletons; the top ten hold around 15%. Source: cultured CD8+ T cells from PBMCs, taken from culture after CMV antigen stimulation. The receptors shown here come from a human donor in good health (CMV status not recorded). Some clones in this sample may be carry-over from other donors' samples. Both conserved end residues are part of each CDR3. Fields, in order: D gene, clone size, V gene, J gene, CDR3 protein, CDR3 DNA. D genes are given only for firm matches. Size is omitted from some rows. Given values are once, few, many or a class for expanded clones.

>.|.|TRBV9|TRBJ1-2
CASSVGRTVDYGYTF
TGTGCCAGCAGCGTAGGAAGGACAGTCGACTATGGCTACACCTTC
>.|few|TRBV11-2|TRBJ1-1
CASSPRTLPNTEAFF
TGTGCCAGCAGCCCGAGGACTCTTCCTAACACTGAAGCTTTCTTT
>.|few|TRBV20-1|TRBJ2-5
CSARTEYQETQYF
TGCAGTGCTCGGACAGAGTACCAAGAGACCCAGTACTTC
>.|few|TRBV6-1|TRBJ2-1
CASSTGGIEQFF
TGTGCCAGCAGTACCGGGGGCATCGAGCAGTTCTTC
>TRBD1|.|TRBV6-6|TRBJ1-1
CASRRAAEGAMNTEAFF
TGTGCCAGCAGACGGGCGGCAGAGGGGGCCATGAACACTGAAGCTTTCTTT
>.|many|TRBV12-3/TRBV12-4|TRBJ2-7
CASSLGTSLEQYF
TGTGCCAGCAGTTTAGGAACCTCCCTCGAGCAGTACTTC
>.|.|TRBV10-3|TRBJ2-7
CAIKEAQSSYEQYF
TGTGCCATCAAAGAAGCGCAGAGCTCCTACGAGCAGTACTTC
>TRBD1|few|TRBV4-3|TRBJ1-2
CASSPGTGGASYGYTF
TGCGCCAGCAGCCCCGGGACAGGGGGCGCTAGCTATGGCTACACCTTC
>TRBD2|few|TRBV27|TRBJ2-5
CASSFSAGGRGETQYF
TGTGCCAGCAGTTTCTCCGCGGGGGGCCGAGGAGAGACCCAGTACTTC
>TRBD2|.|TRBV6-2/TRBV6-3|TRBJ2-1
CASSHRRRTISSGGFPSYNEQFF
TGTGCCAGCAGTCACCGCAGAAGAACTATATCTAGCGGGGGGTTCCCCTCCTACAATGAGCAGTTCTTC
>TRBD1|.|TRBV7-9|TRBJ2-3
CASSLGDRGLSDTQYF
TGTGCCAGCAGCTTGGGGGACAGGGGGCTCTCAGATACGCAGTATTTT
>TRBD1|.|TRBV15|TRBJ1-6
CATSKRTGYNSPLHF
TGTGCCACCAGCAAAAGGACAGGCTATAATTCACCCCTCCACTTT
>.|few|TRBV11-1|TRBJ2-6
CASSLDTSGANVLTF
TGTGCCAGCAGCTTAGACACCTCTGGGGCCAACGTCCTGACTTTC
>TRBD1|many|TRBV9|TRBJ1-4
CASSSSRGPRTGSQEKLFF
TGTGCCAGCAGCTCATCCCGCGGCCCGAGGACAGGGAGTCAAGAAAAACTGTTTTTT
>.|few|TRBV6-1|TRBJ1-1
CASSRVAGKEAFF
TGTGCCAGCAGTCGGGTGGCAGGAAAAGAAGCTTTCTTT
>TRBD2|.|TRBV19|TRBJ2-1
CASSTGGTAEDNEQFF
TGTGCCAGTAGTACCGGGGGGACCGCGGAAGACAATGAGCAGTTCTTC
>TRBD2|.|TRBV27|TRBJ2-2
CASRGLAGGPGELFF
TGTGCCAGCAGGGGACTAGCGGGGGGCCCCGGGGAGCTGTTTTTT
>TRBD1|few|TRBV19|TRBJ1-4
CASTTGTGVDEKLFF
TGTGCCAGTACCACAGGAACAGGGGTGGATGAAAAACTGTTTTTT
>.|many|TRBV6-1|TRBJ1-5
CASTTEEISNQPQHF
TGTGCCAGCACCACAGAAGAAATAAGCAATCAGCCCCAGCATTTT
>.|.|TRBV5-4|TRBJ1-1
CASSTNGFEAFF
TGTGCCAGCAGCACCAACGGGTTTGAAGCTTTCTTT
>.|few|TRBV12-3/TRBV12-4|TRBJ1-1
CASSIPKEGRAEAFF
TGTGCCAGCAGTATCCCCAAGGAGGGTAGGGCTGAAGCTTTCTTT
>.|.|TRBV6-6|TRBJ1-5
CASSYVADSNQPQHF
TGTGCCAGCAGTTATGTGGCAGATAGCAATCAGCCCCAGCATTTT
>.|few|TRBV19|TRBJ2-7
CASSMEGTAIYEQYF
TGTGCCAGTAGTATGGAGGGGACAGCGATCTACGAGCAGTACTTC
>TRBD1|.|TRBV10-3|TRBJ2-2
CAIGDRGGTGELFF
TGTGCCATCGGAGACAGGGGCGGGACCGGGGAGCTGTTTTTT
>.|.|TRBV14|TRBJ2-7
CTSSPAPREQYF
TGTACCAGCAGCCCTGCCCCTCGTGAGCAGTACTTC
>.|few|TRBV5-5|TRBJ2-1
CASSLGVDPYYNEQFF
TGTGCCAGCAGCTTGGGAGTGGACCCCTACTACAATGAGCAGTTCTTC
>TRBD1|few|TRBV7-9|TRBJ1-6
CASSLAQGVSPLHF
TGTGCCAGCAGCTTAGCGCAGGGGGTATCACCCCTCCACTTT
>.|.|TRBV7-9|TRBJ2-1
CASSLAPRGAYNEQFF
TGTGCCAGCAGCTTAGCGCCCAGGGGGGCTTACAATGAGCAGTTCTTC
>TRBD1|.|TRBV7-9|TRBJ1-2
CASSLGGTGEDTF
TGTGCCAGCAGCTTAGGGGGGACAGGGGAAGACACCTTC
>.|few|TRBV9|TRBJ1-1
CASSVVGSNTEAFF
TGTGCCAGCAGCGTAGTGGGCTCCAACACTGAAGCTTTCTTT
>TRBD1|few|TRBV5-5|TRBJ2-7
CASSLTGVVYEQYF
TGTGCCAGCAGCTTGACAGGGGTGGTCTACGAGCAGTACTTC
>.|.|TRBV7-8|TRBJ1-6
CASSSGRGTNSPLHF
TGTGCCAGCAGCTCGGGCAGGGGAACAAATTCACCCCTCCACTTT
>TRBD1|.|TRBV19|TRBJ1-5
CASTPETGALFNQPQHF
TGTGCCAGTACTCCTGAGACAGGGGCCCTGTTCAATCAGCCCCAGCATTTT
>TRBD1|.|TRBV7-8|TRBJ1-5
CASTRLGQGSNQPQHF
TGTGCCAGCACCCGCCTTGGACAGGGATCAAATCAGCCCCAGCATTTT
>.|.|TRBV6-6|TRBJ1-1
CASSYGTYSNTEAFF
TGTGCCAGCAGTTACGGGACCTACAGTAACACTGAAGCTTTCTTT
>TRBD1|.|TRBV6-5|TRBJ1-6
CASSPTGQGAQLPNSPLHF
TGTGCCAGCAGCCCGACCGGACAGGGAGCTCAACTCCCCAATTCACCCCTCCACTTT
>.|.|TRBV12-3/TRBV12-4|TRBJ1-2
CASSRGPELANYGYTF
TGTGCCAGCAGCCGTGGGCCCGAGTTAGCTAACTATGGCTACACCTTC
>.|few|TRBV27|TRBJ2-6
CASSFAGYSGANVLTF
TGTGCCAGCAGTTTCGCCGGGTACTCTGGGGCCAACGTCCTGACTTTC
>TRBD1|many|TRBV7-9|TRBJ1-1
CASSSKWGQMNTEAFF
TGTGCCAGCAGCTCAAAATGGGGACAGATGAACACTGAAGCTTTCTTT
>.|.|TRBV4-1|TRBJ2-7
CASSQPGHTRNEQYF
TGCGCCAGCAGCCAGCCGGGACACACAAGGAACGAGCAGTACTTC
>.|.|TRBV9|TRBJ1-2
CASSQRGDGYTF
TGTGCCAGCAGCCAGAGGGGGGATGGCTACACCTTC